The 18 T cell receptor beta chains given below trace back to one sample, sequenced in a study of CD8 T cells in ankylosing spondylitis. From the 5' RACE reads, TCRdb called clonotypes with MiXCR, one entry per CDR3 protein. The data show about 840,000 distinct CDR3 sequences, 12% seen once. The study, taken as a whole, reports: Ankylosing spondylitis blood appeared to carry a characteristic TCR beta motif of roughly eight highly homologous variants.

No antigen has been assigned to these receptors. The material sequenced was blood, either unsorted or a sorted T cell fraction (not recorded which). The receptors shown here come from a male donor with ankylosing spondylitis.

The J gene is TRBJ2-2, the V gene TRBV7-9; D could derive from TRBD1 or TRBD2 (5 bases each). The CDR3 is 14 amino acids. V lost 5 bases and J lost 4, with 11 bases in between. CDR1 and CDR2 from the germline V gene are SEHNR and FQNEAQ (reference sequence). CDR3 protein: CASSPGTVTGELFF. As DNA, the CDR3 is TGTGCCAGCAGCCCGGGGACGGTCACCGGGGAGCTGTTTTTT.

This clonotype was observed a few times. The chain uses TRBV12-3 or TRBV12-4 and TRBJ1-1; maybe TRBD1 (5 bases). V was shortened by 5 bases and J by 7 bases, with 11 bases between the two germline ends. The CDR3 covers 12 residues. The CDR3 spells CASSLRGHEAFF. CDR3 sequence (DNA): TGTGCCAGCAGTCTCCGGGGCCATGAAGCTTTCTTT.

The V and J genes are TRBV4-3 and TRBJ2-5; D not resolved. V lost 4 bases, J lost 5 bases, and 14 bases lay in between. Germline V gene data show CDR1 as LGHNA and CDR2 as YSLEER. The CDR3 sequence is 14 residues long. CDR3 nucleotides: TGCGCCAGCAGCCCAAGACTTGGCCTGGAGACCCAGTACTTC. Its protein is CASSPRLGLETQYF.

V gene TRBV5-1 combines with J gene TRBJ2-1; 8 nucleotides line up with TRBD2. Germline assignment: CDR1 SGHRS and CDR2 YFSETQ. The junction had 9 bases not matched to a gene; V was cut back by 4 bases and J by 3 bases. The CDR3 loop spans 16 amino acids. The CDR3 sequence: CASSRGSGTLYNEQFF. The CDR3 DNA follows: TGCGCCAGCAGCAGGGGTAGCGGGACTCTCTACAATGAGCAGTTCTTC.

In its sample, this clonotype was seen a few times. This sequence joins TRBV10-3 and TRBJ2-2; tentative D call: TRBD2 (5 bases). V lost 2 bases and J lost 8, with 6 bases in between. CDR3 size: 12 residues. Germline CDR1 reads ENHRY; CDR2 reads SYGVKD. This CDR3 reads CAISERGGELFF. The CDR3 DNA follows: TGTGCCATCAGTGAGAGAGGGGGGGAGCTGTTTTTT.

This clonotype appeared a few times. The CDR3 DNA reads TGTGCCAGCAGTCGACAGGGATACACTGAAGCTTTCTTT. The encoded protein is CASSRQGYTEAFF. The chain combines TRBV25-1 with TRBJ1-1, with 7 positions matching TRBD1. Germline assignment: CDR1 MGHDK and CDR2 SYGVNS. CDR3 length: 13 amino acids. Trimming at V came to 5 bases and at J to 3 bases, leaving 3 bases not matched to a gene.

The genes are TRBV6-2 or TRBV6-3 and TRBJ2-1; D may be TRBD2 (6 bases). Trimming cost V 4 bases and J 7 bases, with 17 bases left between them. The CDR3 has 15 amino acids. The V gene's germline CDR1 is MNHEY and CDR2 SVGEGT. This CDR3 reads CASSSGTLIGNEQFF. The DNA of the CDR3 is TGTGCCAGCAGTTCCGGGACTCTTATCGGTAATGAGCAGTTCTTC.

Only a few counts were recorded for this clonotype. This rearrangement joins TRBV15 to TRBJ2-7, with D possibly matching TRBD2 (6 bases). CDR3 length: 14 amino acids. V lost 0 bases and J 0 bases, leaving 6 bases between the germline ends. Germline V gives CDR1 LNHNV, CDR2 YYDKDF (reference sequence). The CDR3 bases are TGTGCCACCAGCAGAGAGGGACTCTCCTACGAGCAGTACTTC. It specifies CATSREGLSYEQYF.

The chain carries TRBV2 and TRBJ1-1, with 10 bases that match TRBD1. CDR3 size: 18 residues. The germline V gene encodes CDR1 SNHLY and CDR2 FYNNEI. V lost 5 bases and J lost 3; bases outside the gene matches: 15. The CDR3 loop reads CASSHPAYLGTGDTEAFF. As DNA, the CDR3 is TGTGCCAGCAGTCACCCAGCGTACCTCGGGACAGGGGACACTGAAGCTTTCTTT.

This clonotype has just a few counts. The CDR3 loop is CASSHGAQAGNEQFF. The CDR3 DNA reads TGTGCCAGCAGCCATGGGGCACAGGCAGGCAATGAGCAGTTCTTC. The J gene is TRBJ2-1, the V gene TRBV4-2, with D tentatively TRBD1 (5 bases). Trimming pared 3 bases from V and 6 bases from J, leaving 15 bases between. CDR3 length equals 15 residues. CDR1 is LGHNA, CDR2 YNFKEQ, per germline.

This clonotype appeared a few times. The rearrangement uses TRBV9 and TRBJ2-7; 9 bases are a match to TRBD1. CDR3 length equals 16 residues. V was pared by 1 base and J by 5 bases, with 10 bases of the junction left unmatched. Germline values: CDR1 SGDLS, CDR2 YYNGEE. Here the CDR3 reads CASSVLPGQGMNEQYF. CDR3 in DNA: TGTGCCAGCAGCGTACTGCCGGGACAGGGAATGAACGAGCAGTACTTC. The full variable domain, completed using reference TRBV9 and TRBJ2-7, is DSGVTQTPKHLITATGQRVTLRCSPRSGDLSVYWYQQSLDQGLQFLIQYYNGEERAKGNILERFSAQQFPDLHSELNLSSLELGDSALYFCASSVLPGQGMNEQYFGPGTRLTVT.

The CDR3 spells CASSHRQGAGEETQYF. The DNA for the CDR3 is TGTGCCAGCAGCCATCGACAGGGGGCAGGGGAAGAGACCCAGTACTTC. The chain is built from TRBV4-2 and TRBJ2-5; TRBD1 matches 10 bases. Germline values: CDR1 LGHNA, CDR2 YNFKEQ. The CDR3 covers 16 residues. Trimming cost V 3 bases and J 3 bases; bases outside gene matches: 7.

This clonotype was counted between two and nine times. This chain links TRBV20-1 with TRBJ2-3; no clear D gene. The CDR3 is 13 amino acids. Germline-derived CDR1 and CDR2 are DFQATT and SNEGSKA (reference sequence). For the CDR3, the DNA is TGCAGGCCTTGGAGTGGCTCGACAGATACGCAGTATTTT. It is translated as CRPWSGSTDTQYF.

This clonotype was seen a handful of times. CDR3 sequence: CASSLPGQGREQYF. The DNA of the CDR3 is TGTGCCAGCAGCTTGCCGGGACAGGGGCGCGAGCAGTACTTC. V is TRBV5-6 and J is TRBJ2-7; 10 nucleotides line up with TRBD1. V was pared by 1 base and J by 6 bases, with 4 bases of the junction left unmatched. Germline-derived CDR1 and CDR2 are SGHDT and YYEEEE. The CDR3 loop spans 14 amino acids.

The table lists this clonotype with a few counts. This chain connects TRBV6-5 to TRBJ2-7; 11 nucleotides match TRBD1. The V segment lost 1 base and the J segment 6 bases; nucleotides outside the gene matches: 5. CDR3 length: 15 residues. CDR1 MNHEY and CDR2 SVGAGI come from the germline V gene. The CDR3: CASSYFGQGASEQYF. Written as DNA, the CDR3 is TGTGCCAGCAGTTACTTCGGACAGGGGGCGAGCGAGCAGTACTTC.

The chain employs TRBV7-9 and TRBJ2-1; TRBD2 agrees at 7 bases. CDR1 is SEHNR, CDR2 FQNEAQ, per germline (reference sequence). Trimming removed 3 bases from V and 5 bases from J; junction bases left unmatched: 7. The CDR3 contains 15 residues. CDR3 bases: TGTGCCAGCAGCTTTCCGGGCGGGAGAAACAATGAGCAGTTCTTC. This encodes CASSFPGGRNNEQFF. Filled out from reference TRBV7-9 and TRBJ2-1, the complete variable domain reads DTGVSQNPRHKITKRGQNVTFRCDPISEHNRLYWYRQTLGQGPEFLTYFQNEAQLEKSRLLSDRFSAERPKGSFSTLEIQRTEQGDSAMYLCASSFPGGRNNEQFFGPGTRLTVL.

This clonotype showed up just a few times. This sequence joins TRBV5-1 and TRBJ1-4; D unresolved. The V end lost 4 bases, the J end lost 4 bases, and 17 bases lay between the germline ends. Germline lookup yields CDR1 SGHRS and CDR2 YFSETQ. The CDR3 has 16 amino acids. As DNA, the CDR3 is TGCGCCAGCAGCCCCGGGTCTTTTCGGGATAATGAAAAACTGTTTTTT. Protein sequence: CASSPGSFRDNEKLFF.

This clonotype was seen a handful of times. The V call is TRBV7-9, the J call TRBJ1-4; 8 bases are a match to TRBD1. After removal of 5 bases from V and 8 bases from J, the junction contained 10 bases not matched to a gene. Germline values: CDR1 SEHNR, CDR2 FQNEAQ (reference sequence). This CDR3 is built from 15 residues. The CDR3 is CASSPTRDRTEKLFF. The CDR3 DNA sequence: TGTGCCAGCAGCCCCACCAGGGACAGGACCGAAAAACTGTTTTTT.